A selection of T cell receptor beta chains follows, all from one sample in a study of T-cell memory formation after mild COVID-19. TCRdb called the 5' RACE reads again in MiXCR, with one record for every CDR3 protein. The sample carries 250,000 to 350,000 distinct CDR3 sequences, about a sixth recorded once. Sequences were obtained from PBMCs or a T cell subset sorted from them (not recorded which). Receptors were obtained from a man aged 18 to 35 who had mild COVID-19 (a few samples of this study predate the infection). Cell type and time point are not known. The CDR3 runs from the conserved cysteine through the conserved F or W. Each record gives: J gene, V gene, clone size, D gene, CDR3 protein, CDR3 DNA. D genes are given only for firm matches. Clone size, where shown, is once, few, many, or a class for clones that have expanded.

J: TRBJ2-2; V: TRBV2; size: NA; D: NA; CDR3: CASIPVTWDHTGELFF; DNA: TGTGCCAGCATCCCGGTTACGTGGGATCACACCGGGGAGCTGTTTTTT
J: TRBJ2-1; V: TRBV7-9; size: few; D: NA; CDR3: CASSWQQGRDEQFF; DNA: TGTGCCAGCAGCTGGCAACAGGGACGGGATGAGCAGTTCTTC
J: TRBJ2-1; V: TRBV29-1; size: NA; D: TRBD1; CDR3: CSLGQGAVNEQFF; DNA: TGCAGCTTGGGACAGGGGGCGGTCAATGAGCAGTTCTTC
J: TRBJ2-6; V: TRBV5-1; size: NA; D: TRBD1; CDR3: CASNPGQGFSGANVLTF; DNA: TGCGCCAGCAATCCGGGACAGGGGTTTTCTGGGGCCAACGTCCTGACTTTC
J: TRBJ1-2; V: TRBV29-1; size: NA; D: TRBD1; CDR3: CSVGDRVYGYTF; DNA: TGCAGCGTTGGGGACAGGGTCTATGGCTACACCTTC
J: TRBJ2-3; V: TRBV5-1; size: NA; D: TRBD2; CDR3: CASSLEGSGGYTQYF; DNA: TGCGCCAGCAGCTTGGAAGGTAGCGGGGGGTATACGCAGTATTTT
J: TRBJ2-2; V: TRBV7-3; size: NA; D: TRBD2; CDR3: CATSGILGLVTGELFF; DNA: TGTGCCACCTCGGGCATCTTGGGACTAGTTACCGGGGAGCTGTTTTTT
J: TRBJ1-6; V: TRBV11-2; size: few; D: NA; CDR3: CASSLSGSPLHF; DNA: TGTGCCAGCAGCTTATCCGGTTCACCCCTCCACTTT
J: TRBJ2-5; V: TRBV7-7; size: NA; D: NA; CDR3: CASSPDWQETQYF; DNA: TGTGCCAGCAGTCCCGACTGGCAAGAGACCCAGTACTTC
J: TRBJ2-1; V: TRBV15; size: many; D: NA; CDR3: CATSRALGRNEQFF; DNA: TGTGCCACCAGCAGAGCCCTCGGACGCAATGAGCAGTTCTTC
J: TRBJ2-3; V: TRBV25-1; size: NA; D: TRBD1; CDR3: CASSVTGRTQYF; DNA: TGTGCCAGCAGTGTGACAGGGCGGACGCAGTATTTT
J: TRBJ2-3; V: TRBV12-3/TRBV12-4; size: many; D: NA; CDR3: CASSSSAGEADTQYF; DNA: NA
J: TRBJ1-6; V: TRBV11-2; size: NA; D: NA; CDR3: CASSLEGSPLHF; DNA: TGTGCCAGCAGCTTAGAGGGTTCACCCCTCCACTTT
J: TRBJ2-1; V: TRBV24-1; size: NA; D: TRBD2; CDR3: CATSGGAPDEQFF; DNA: TGTGCCACCTCCGGGGGGGCTCCGGATGAGCAGTTCTTC
J: TRBJ2-1; V: TRBV12-3/TRBV12-4; size: NA; D: NA; CDR3: CASSLVSGQYYNEQFF; DNA: TGTGCCAGCAGCCTCGTCTCAGGACAGTACTACAATGAGCAGTTCTTC
J: TRBJ1-6; V: TRBV9; size: many; D: TRBD1; CDR3: CASSVRDRINSPLHF; DNA: TGTGCCAGCAGCGTCCGGGACAGGATTAATTCACCCCTCCACTTT
J: TRBJ1-1; V: TRBV4-1; size: NA; D: NA; CDR3: CASSPREELFF; DNA: TGCGCCAGCAGCCCTCGCGAGGAGCTTTTCTTT
J: TRBJ2-1; V: TRBV5-1; size: NA; D: TRBD1; CDR3: CASSLLDRGINEQFF; DNA: TGCGCCAGCAGCTTGTTGGACAGGGGAATCAATGAGCAGTTCTTC
J: TRBJ2-6; V: TRBV7-9; size: many; D: NA; CDR3: CASSPRGTGANVLTF; DNA: TGTGCCAGCAGCCCTAGGGGGACTGGGGCCAACGTCCTGACTTTC
J: TRBJ2-3; V: TRBV20-1; size: many; D: NA; CDR3: CSARAAEGITDTQYF; DNA: TGCAGTGCTAGGGCAGCCGAAGGAATTACAGATACGCAGTATTTT
J: TRBJ1-1; V: TRBV18; size: NA; D: NA; CDR3: CASSPSGQPFF; DNA: TGTGCCAGCTCACCAAGCGGACAGCCTTTCTTT
J: TRBJ1-2; V: TRBV6-6; size: NA; D: TRBD1; CDR3: CASSRQGTELGYTF; DNA: TGTGCCAGCAGCCGACAGGGCACCGAGCTTGGCTACACCTTC
J: TRBJ2-2; V: TRBV6-5; size: NA; D: TRBD1; CDR3: CASSFQGQGYTGELFF; DNA: TGTGCCAGCAGTTTCCAAGGACAGGGATACACCGGGGAGCTGTTTTTT
J: TRBJ2-3; V: TRBV6-5; size: few; D: NA; CDR3: CASRYGADTQYF; DNA: TGTGCCAGCAGATACGGAGCAGATACGCAGTATTTT
J: TRBJ2-2; V: TRBV4-1; size: few; D: NA; CDR3: CASSPGRPGELFF; DNA: TGCGCCAGCAGCCCAGGACGACCCGGGGAGCTGTTTTTT
J: TRBJ2-5; V: TRBV2; size: NA; D: NA; CDR3: CASSERWKETQYF; DNA: TGTGCCAGCAGTGAAAGGTGGAAAGAGACCCAGTACTTC
J: TRBJ1-2; V: TRBV29-1; size: NA; D: NA; CDR3: CSVVGGDGYTF; DNA: TGCAGCGTTGTAGGTGGGGACGGCTACACCTTC
J: TRBJ1-5; V: TRBV7-9; size: few; D: TRBD1; CDR3: CASSRQGWDQPQHF; DNA: TGTGCCAGCAGCCGACAGGGCTGGGATCAGCCCCAGCATTTT
J: TRBJ1-5; V: TRBV5-1; size: few; D: TRBD1; CDR3: CASSLVDRAQPQHF; DNA: TGCGCCAGCAGCTTGGTCGACAGGGCTCAGCCCCAGCATTTT
J: TRBJ1-5; V: TRBV6-5; size: few; D: NA; CDR3: CASRVRGYSNQPQHF; DNA: TGTGCCAGCAGAGTCCGGGGGTATAGCAATCAGCCCCAGCATTTT
J: TRBJ2-1; V: TRBV7-9; size: NA; D: NA; CDR3: CASREVKNEQFF; DNA: TGTGCCAGCAGGGAGGTCAAGAATGAGCAGTTCTTC
J: TRBJ1-5; V: TRBV12-3/TRBV12-4; size: few; D: TRBD1; CDR3: CASSQGEDQPQHF; DNA: TGTGCCAGCAGCCAGGGGGAAGATCAGCCCCAGCATTTT
J: TRBJ1-2; V: TRBV30; size: NA; D: NA; CDR3: CAWSVLGGNYGYTF; DNA: TGTGCCTGGAGTGTATTGGGGGGCAACTATGGCTACACCTTC
J: TRBJ2-3; V: TRBV24-1; size: few; D: NA; CDR3: CATSDRGMAGDTQYF; DNA: TGTGCCACCAGTGACAGGGGAATGGCTGGGGATACGCAGTATTTT
J: TRBJ2-1; V: TRBV29-1; size: few; D: TRBD2; CDR3: CSVGGYNEQFF; DNA: TGCAGCGTCGGGGGGTACAATGAGCAGTTCTTC
J: TRBJ1-2; V: TRBV5-1; size: NA; D: NA; CDR3: CASSSQQGPNYGYTF; DNA: TGCGCCAGCAGCTCTCAACAGGGACCTAACTATGGCTACACCTTC
J: TRBJ1-1; V: TRBV19; size: NA; D: NA; CDR3: CASSSDIWSEAFF; DNA: TGTGCCAGTAGTTCGGACATCTGGAGTGAAGCTTTCTTT
J: TRBJ2-3; V: TRBV4-1; size: NA; D: NA; CDR3: CASSQEGRGPDTQYF; DNA: TGCGCCAGCAGCCAAGAGGGCAGGGGCCCAGATACGCAGTATTTT
J: TRBJ2-3; V: TRBV4-1; size: few; D: NA; CDR3: CASSHGAGADTQYF; DNA: TGCGCCAGCAGCCATGGGGCGGGTGCAGATACGCAGTATTTT
J: TRBJ1-2; V: TRBV6-6; size: few; D: NA; CDR3: CASSSGLRRYGYTF; DNA: TGTGCCAGCAGTTCCGGCCTTCGGAGGTATGGCTACACCTTC
J: TRBJ2-1; V: TRBV11-3; size: once; D: TRBD2; CDR3: CASSPGRGAHNEQFF; DNA: TGTGCCAGCAGCCCGGGGCGGGGGGCCCATAATGAGCAGTTCTTC
J: TRBJ1-1; V: TRBV7-2; size: NA; D: NA; CDR3: CASSLVAGTEAFF; DNA: TGTGCCAGCAGCTTAGTAGCGGGCACTGAAGCTTTCTTT
J: TRBJ1-1; V: TRBV27; size: NA; D: NA; CDR3: CASSRGGEGAFF; DNA: TGTGCCAGCAGCCGAGGGGGGGAGGGAGCTTTCTTT
J: TRBJ2-1; V: TRBV20-1; size: NA; D: NA; CDR3: CSARADPTSLIYNEQFF; DNA: TGCAGTGCTAGAGCCGACCCCACTAGCCTTATCTACAATGAGCAGTTCTTC
J: TRBJ1-4; V: TRBV7-8; size: NA; D: NA; CDR3: CASTWRAATNEKLFF; DNA: TGTGCCAGCACCTGGCGGGCGGCAACTAATGAAAAACTGTTTTTT
J: TRBJ2-5; V: TRBV4-3; size: few; D: NA; CDR3: CASSPTGTVRETQYF; DNA: TGCGCCAGCAGCCCCACCGGAACAGTGCGAGAGACCCAGTACTTC
J: TRBJ1-3; V: TRBV6-5; size: NA; D: NA; CDR3: CASSYGRINSGNTIYF; DNA: TGTGCCAGCAGTTACGGACGGATCAACTCTGGAAACACCATATATTTT
J: TRBJ2-1; V: TRBV6-2/TRBV6-3; size: few; D: NA; CDR3: CASSIRESSYNEQFF; DNA: TGTGCCAGCAGCATCAGGGAGAGCTCCTACAATGAGCAGTTCTTC
J: TRBJ1-6; V: TRBV28; size: NA; D: TRBD1; CDR3: CASILRTGVSPLHF; DNA: TGTGCCAGCATCCTCCGGACAGGGGTTTCACCCCTCCACTTT
J: TRBJ2-3; V: TRBV6-2/TRBV6-3; size: many; D: TRBD2; CDR3: CASSYKRGNPWYF; DNA: TGTGCCAGCAGTTATAAGCGGGGGAATCCGTGGTATTTT
J: TRBJ2-3; V: TRBV6-2/TRBV6-3; size: NA; D: TRBD1; CDR3: CASSYPGTGGGDTQYF; DNA: TGTGCCAGCAGTTACCCCGGGACAGGGGGTGGAGATACGCAGTATTTT
J: TRBJ1-6; V: TRBV7-6; size: NA; D: NA; CDR3: CASRREGWNSPLHF; DNA: TGTGCCAGCAGAAGGGAGGGGTGGAATTCACCCCTCCACTTT
J: TRBJ1-6; V: TRBV6-2/TRBV6-3; size: NA; D: TRBD1; CDR3: CASSRTGQGPKVWNSPLHF; DNA: TGTGCCAGCAGCCGCACGGGACAGGGGCCGAAGGTATGGAATTCACCCCTCCACTTT
J: TRBJ1-4; V: TRBV7-9; size: few; D: NA; CDR3: CASSPGGDARNEKLFF; DNA: TGTGCCAGCAGCCCCGGTGGGGACGCCCGTAATGAAAAACTGTTTTTT
J: TRBJ2-5; V: TRBV27; size: NA; D: TRBD2; CDR3: CASSSLAGGIGTQYF; DNA: TGTGCCAGCAGCTCCCTAGCGGGGGGAATAGGGACCCAGTACTTC
J: TRBJ2-5; V: TRBV7-2; size: few; D: TRBD1; CDR3: CASSLNPGGSETQYF; DNA: TGTGCCAGCAGCTTAAACCCAGGGGGCTCGGAGACCCAGTACTTC
J: TRBJ2-3; V: TRBV12-3/TRBV12-4; size: NA; D: NA; CDR3: CASTGLSTDTQYF; DNA: TGTGCCAGCACCGGACTTAGCACAGATACGCAGTATTTT